Listed below are T cell receptor beta chains from one sample, sequenced in a study of T cells in Graves' hyperthyroidism and ophthalmopathy. Each CDR3 protein is one row after TCRdb ran MiXCR on the multiplex PCR reads. In the table there are fewer than 350,000 distinct CDR3 sequences, around 15% of which are singletons. The sample taken for sequencing was blood. The receptors come from a middle-aged woman with Graves' hyperthyroidism. The CDR3 runs from the conserved cysteine through the conserved F or W. D genes are given only for firm matches. The size field is filled for only some rows; it gives once, few, many or a size class.

>TRBV18|many|-|TRBJ2-3
TGTGCCAGCTCACCGACAGTAGCTAGCACAGATACGCAGTATTTT
CASSPTVASTDTQYF
>TRBV6-1|many|-|TRBJ1-4
TGTGCCAGCAGGTCGAGTAACGGGGTTAATGAAAAACTGTTTTTT
CASRSSNGVNEKLFF
>TRBV6-1|many|-|TRBJ1-1
TGTGCCAGCAGCCGTAGGTACACTGAAGCTTTCTTT
CASSRRYTEAFF
>TRBV2|many|TRBD1|TRBJ2-7
TGTGCCAGCAGAGGGACAGGGGGCTCCGAGCAGTACTTC
CASRGTGGSEQYF
>TRBV24-1|many|-|TRBJ2-7
TGTGCCACCAGCCAGCGGGACAGAACCTACGAGCAGTACTTC
CATSQRDRTYEQYF
>TRBV3-1|many|-|TRBJ1-1
TGTGCCAGCAGCCTCGGGACGAACACTGAAGCTTTCTTT
CASSLGTNTEAFF
>TRBV6-2/TRBV6-3|many|-|TRBJ2-5
TGTGCCAGCAGTTACTCGAAGGGCCGCCTCCAAGAGACCCAGTACTTC
CASSYSKGRLQETQYF
>TRBV20-1|-|-|TRBJ2-2
TGCAGTGCGAGACGGGCCACCGGGGAGCTGTTTTTT
CSARRATGELFF
>TRBV2|many|TRBD2|TRBJ2-7
TGTGCCAGCAGTTTTAGCGGGGGGACCTACGAGCAGTACTTC
CASSFSGGTYEQYF
>TRBV27|many|TRBD1|TRBJ1-4
TGTGCCAGCAGTTTATCGCCAGGGGGACGTGAAAAACTGTTTTTT
CASSLSPGGREKLFF
>TRBV28|many|TRBD2|TRBJ2-2
TGTGCCAGCAGTCGGACTAGCATAACCGGGGAGCTGTTTTTT
CASSRTSITGELFF
>TRBV19|many|-|TRBJ1-1
TGTGCCAGTAAACGACAGCCGAACACTGAAGCTTTCTTT
CASKRQPNTEAFF
>TRBV7-9|many|-|TRBJ2-6
TGTGCCAGCATCCCCTCCTCTGGGGCCAACGTCCTGACTTTC
CASIPSSGANVLTF
>TRBV5-6|many|-|TRBJ1-1
TGTGCCAGCAGCTTGATGGGGGGGTACACTGAAGCTTTCTTT
CASSLMGGYTEAFF
>TRBV5-1|many|-|TRBJ2-7
TGCGCCAGCAGTTGGGGCGCGAACGAGCAGTACTTC
CASSWGANEQYF
>TRBV27|many|-|TRBJ2-1
TGTGCCAGCAGTTCCGACAGCAGAACGAATGAGCAGTTCTTC
CASSSDSRTNEQFF
>TRBV24-1|many|-|TRBJ1-2
TGTGCCACCAGTGGCCCAGGTGTCGATGGCTACACCTTC
CATSGPGVDGYTF
>TRBV6-1|-|TRBD1|TRBJ2-7
TGTGCCAGCAGACCTCGACAGGGACCCTCCTACGAGCAGTACTTC
CASRPRQGPSYEQYF
>TRBV5-5|few|TRBD1|TRBJ1-5
TGTGCCAGCAGCTTTACAGGGGGACTCCAGCATTTT
CASSFTGGLQHF
>TRBV12-3/TRBV12-4|many|-|TRBJ1-5
TGTGCCAGCCAGATTGATAGCAATCAGCCCCAGCATTTT
CASQIDSNQPQHF
>TRBV30|many|-|TRBJ2-3
TGTGCCTGGAGGGTCCCCGACACAGATACGCAGTATTTT
CAWRVPDTDTQYF
>TRBV29-1|few|-|TRBJ2-1
TGCAGCGTTTGGGTCCAGGACGGGCACAATGAGCAGTTCTTC
CSVWVQDGHNEQFF
>TRBV5-1|many|-|TRBJ1-6
TGCGCCAGCAGCTCGGGAGGATTTCACTATAATTCACCCCTCCACTTT
CASSSGGFHYNSPLHF
>TRBV18|many|-|TRBJ2-3
TGTGCCAGCTCTGGGACCGCCGTAGATACGCAGTATTTT
CASSGTAVDTQYF
>TRBV3-1|many|-|TRBJ1-3
TGTGCCAGCAGCCTAACGACCGGTTACGGAAACACCATATATTTT
CASSLTTGYGNTIYF
>TRBV2|many|-|TRBJ1-1
TGTGCCAGCAGGGCCCTAAACACTGAAGCTTTCTTT
CASRALNTEAFF
>TRBV27|many|TRBD2|TRBJ2-1
TGTGCCAGCAGAATCCAACTAGCGGGAGGGCCCCATGAGCAGTTCTTC
CASRIQLAGGPHEQFF
>TRBV19|many|-|TRBJ1-1
TGTGCCAGTGGTGACAGGTACGGTGAAGCTTTCTTT
CASGDRYGEAFF
>TRBV7-2|-|TRBD1|TRBJ2-5
TGTGCCAGCAGCCATTGGACAGGGAAAGAGACCCAGTACTTC
CASSHWTGKETQYF
>TRBV10-3|-|TRBD2|TRBJ2-2
TGTGCCATCAGTTCGTTTAGCGGGGACACCGGGGAGCTGTTTTTT
CAISSFSGDTGELFF
>TRBV5-1|-|TRBD1|TRBJ2-7
TGCGCCAGCAGCTTGCGGGGGACAGGAGGTTGGTCGGAGATCTACGAGCAGTACTTC
CASSLRGTGGWSEIYEQYF
>TRBV11-3|many|-|TRBJ1-1
TGTGCCACCAACCGACTGAACACTGAAGCTTTCTTT
CATNRLNTEAFF
>TRBV25-1|many|-|TRBJ1-2
TGTGCCAGCAGTGAAGCACGCGGCTTGTTGGGAGGCTACACCTTC
CASSEARGLLGGYTF
>TRBV10-3|many|-|TRBJ2-1
TGTGCCATCAGTGGCGACAACAATGAGCAGTTCTTC
CAISGDNNEQFF
>TRBV12-3/TRBV12-4|many|-|TRBJ1-6
TGTGCCAGCAGTCAACTCGACGGAACACCCCTCCACTTT
CASSQLDGTPLHF
>TRBV25-1|many|-|TRBJ1-2
TGTGCCAGCAGTGAGTTCGGTTCTAACTATGGCTACACCTTC
CASSEFGSNYGYTF
>TRBV5-1|many|TRBD2|TRBJ2-1
TGCGCCAGCAGCCCGCGTCTAGCGGGAGAGGGTGAGCAGTTCTTC
CASSPRLAGEGEQFF
>TRBV5-1|many|-|TRBJ2-6
TGCGCCAGCAGCTTGGTAGTATCGGGGGCCAACGTCCTGACTTTC
CASSLVVSGANVLTF
>TRBV7-8|many|-|TRBJ1-1
TGTGCCAGCAGCTTAGACCGGATCATGAACACTGAAGCTTTCTTT
CASSLDRIMNTEAFF
>TRBV6-1|-|TRBD1|TRBJ2-1
TGTGCCAGCAGCGCAGGACAGGGGATATACAATGAGCAGTTCTTC
CASSAGQGIYNEQFF
>TRBV29-1|few|TRBD2|TRBJ2-1
TGCAGCGGGAAGCGGGGCGGGTCCTACAATGAGCAGTTCTTC
CSGKRGGSYNEQFF